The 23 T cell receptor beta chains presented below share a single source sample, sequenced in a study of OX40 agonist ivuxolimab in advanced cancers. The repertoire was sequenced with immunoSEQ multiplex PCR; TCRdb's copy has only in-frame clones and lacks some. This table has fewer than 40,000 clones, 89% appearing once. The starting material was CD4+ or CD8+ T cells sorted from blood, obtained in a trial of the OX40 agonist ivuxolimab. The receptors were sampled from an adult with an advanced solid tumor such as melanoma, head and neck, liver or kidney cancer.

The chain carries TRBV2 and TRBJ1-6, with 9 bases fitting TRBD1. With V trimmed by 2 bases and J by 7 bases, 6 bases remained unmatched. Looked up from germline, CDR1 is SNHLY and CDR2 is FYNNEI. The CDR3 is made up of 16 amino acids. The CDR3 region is CASSERTGDRNSPLHF. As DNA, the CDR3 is TGTGCCAGCAGTGAAAGGACAGGGGACCGAAATTCACCCCTCCACTTT.

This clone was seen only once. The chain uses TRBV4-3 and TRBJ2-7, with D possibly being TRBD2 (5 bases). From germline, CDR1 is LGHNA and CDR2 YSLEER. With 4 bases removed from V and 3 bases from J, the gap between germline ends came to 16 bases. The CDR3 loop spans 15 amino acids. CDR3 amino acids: CASSRFRISGYEQYF. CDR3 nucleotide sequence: TGCGCCAGCAGCCGGTTCAGGATAAGCGGCTACGAGCAGTACTTC.

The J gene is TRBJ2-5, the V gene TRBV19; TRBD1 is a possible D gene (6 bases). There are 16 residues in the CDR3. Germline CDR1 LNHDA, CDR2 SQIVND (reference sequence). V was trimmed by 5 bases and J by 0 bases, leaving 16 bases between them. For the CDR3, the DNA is TGTGCCAGTAGTGCCACCAGGGGTACTTACCAAGAGACCCAGTACTTC. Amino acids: CASSATRGTYQETQYF.

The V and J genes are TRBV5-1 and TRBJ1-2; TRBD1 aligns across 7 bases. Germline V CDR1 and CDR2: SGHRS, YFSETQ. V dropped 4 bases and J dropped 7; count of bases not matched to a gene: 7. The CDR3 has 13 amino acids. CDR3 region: CASSEPGGGGYTF. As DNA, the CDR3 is TGCGCCAGCAGCGAACCAGGGGGGGGTGGCTACACCTTC.

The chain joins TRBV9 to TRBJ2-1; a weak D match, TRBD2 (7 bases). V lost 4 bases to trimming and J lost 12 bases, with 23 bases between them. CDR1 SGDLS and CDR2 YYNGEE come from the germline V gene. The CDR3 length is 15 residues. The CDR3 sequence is CASSRGDIYSEWQFF. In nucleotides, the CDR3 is TGTGCCAGCAGCCGGGGGGACATCTATTCCGAGTGGCAGTTCTTC.

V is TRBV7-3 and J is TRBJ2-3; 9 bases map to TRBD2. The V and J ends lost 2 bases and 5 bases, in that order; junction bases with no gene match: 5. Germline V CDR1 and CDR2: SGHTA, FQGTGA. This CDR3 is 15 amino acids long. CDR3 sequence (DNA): TGTGCCAGCAGCTTACGGCGGGGGGGCGGAGATACGCAGTATTTT. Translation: CASSLRRGGGDTQYF.

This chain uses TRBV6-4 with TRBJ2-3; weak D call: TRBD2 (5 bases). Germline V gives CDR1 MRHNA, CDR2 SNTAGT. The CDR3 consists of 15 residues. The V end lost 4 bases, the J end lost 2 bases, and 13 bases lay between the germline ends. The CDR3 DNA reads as TGTGCCAGCAGTGCCCAGCGGACCAACACAGATACGCAGTATTTT. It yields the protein CASSAQRTNTDTQYF.

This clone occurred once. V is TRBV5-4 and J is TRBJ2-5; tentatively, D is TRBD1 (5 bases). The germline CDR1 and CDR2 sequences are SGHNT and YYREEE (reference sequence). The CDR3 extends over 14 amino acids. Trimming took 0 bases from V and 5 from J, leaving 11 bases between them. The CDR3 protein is CASSLEHRSETQYF. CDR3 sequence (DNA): TGTGCCAGCAGCTTGGAGCACAGGTCCGAGACCCAGTACTTC.

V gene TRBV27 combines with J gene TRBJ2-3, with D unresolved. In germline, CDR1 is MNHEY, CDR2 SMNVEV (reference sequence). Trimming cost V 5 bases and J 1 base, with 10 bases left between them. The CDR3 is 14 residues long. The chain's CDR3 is CASSTRLGTDTQYF. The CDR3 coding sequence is TGTGCCAGCAGTACAAGACTGGGCACAGATACGCAGTATTTT.

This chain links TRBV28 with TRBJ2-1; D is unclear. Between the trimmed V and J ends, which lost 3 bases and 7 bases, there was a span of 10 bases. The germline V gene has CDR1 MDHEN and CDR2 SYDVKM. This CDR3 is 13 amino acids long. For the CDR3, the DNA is TGTGCCAGCAGTTTCGGGTGGTTAAATGAGCAGTTCTTC. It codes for CASSFGWLNEQFF.

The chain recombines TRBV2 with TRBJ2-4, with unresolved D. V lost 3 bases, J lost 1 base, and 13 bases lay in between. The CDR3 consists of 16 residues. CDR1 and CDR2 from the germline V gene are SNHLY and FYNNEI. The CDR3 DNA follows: TGTGCCAGCAGTGATTTTGCAGGTCAGGCCAAAAACATTCAGTACTTC. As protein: CASSDFAGQAKNIQYF.

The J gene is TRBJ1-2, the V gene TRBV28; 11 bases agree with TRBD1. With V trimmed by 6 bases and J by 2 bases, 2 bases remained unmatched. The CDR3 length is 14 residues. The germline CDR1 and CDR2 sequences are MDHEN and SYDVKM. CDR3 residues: CASRDRGRNYGYTF. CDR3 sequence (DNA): TGTGCCAGCAGGGACAGGGGGCGGAACTATGGCTACACCTTC.

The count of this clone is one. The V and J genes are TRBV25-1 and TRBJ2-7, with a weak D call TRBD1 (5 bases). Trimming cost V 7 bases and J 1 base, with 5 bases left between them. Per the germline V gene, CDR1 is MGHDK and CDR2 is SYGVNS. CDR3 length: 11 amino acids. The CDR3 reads CASTGSYEQYF. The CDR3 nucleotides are TGTGCCAGCACAGGGTCCTACGAGCAGTACTTC.

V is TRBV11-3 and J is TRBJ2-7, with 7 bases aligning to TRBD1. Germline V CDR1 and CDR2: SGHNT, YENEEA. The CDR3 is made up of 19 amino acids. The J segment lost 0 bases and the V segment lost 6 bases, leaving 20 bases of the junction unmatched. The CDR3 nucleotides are TGTGCCAGCAGGACCTTTCCGGGACAGACTTATTTTAGCTCCTACGAGCAGTACTTC. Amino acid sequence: CASRTFPGQTYFSSYEQYF.

Here the CDR3 DNA reads TGTGCCAGTAGTAGCCCTGCTACGCAGTATTTT. This translates into CASSSPATQYF. V and J are TRBV19 and TRBJ2-3, with D uncertain. The V gene's germline CDR1 is LNHDA and CDR2 SQIVND (reference sequence). The ends were cut back, 4 bases at V and 8 bases at J, with 7 bases in the middle. The CDR3 consists of 11 residues.

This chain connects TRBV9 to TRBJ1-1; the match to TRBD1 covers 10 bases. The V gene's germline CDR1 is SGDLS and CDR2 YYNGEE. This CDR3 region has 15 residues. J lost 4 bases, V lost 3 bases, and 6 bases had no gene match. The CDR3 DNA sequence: TGTGCCAGCAGCGCGACAGGGGGCTGGGGCACTGAAGCTTTCTTT. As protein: CASSATGGWGTEAFF.

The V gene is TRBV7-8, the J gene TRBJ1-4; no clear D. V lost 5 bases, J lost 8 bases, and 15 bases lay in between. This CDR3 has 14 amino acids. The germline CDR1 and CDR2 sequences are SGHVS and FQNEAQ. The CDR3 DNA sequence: TGTGCCAGCAGCCCCTTCCCGAGGGAGGAAAAACTGTTTTTT. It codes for CASSPFPREEKLFF. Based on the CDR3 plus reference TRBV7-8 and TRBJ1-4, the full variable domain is GAGVSQSPRYKVAKRGQDVALRCDPISGHVSLFWYQQALGQGPEFLTYFQNEAQLDKSGLPSDRFFAERPEGSVSTLKIQRTQQEDSAVYLCASSPFPREEKLFFGSGTQLSVL.

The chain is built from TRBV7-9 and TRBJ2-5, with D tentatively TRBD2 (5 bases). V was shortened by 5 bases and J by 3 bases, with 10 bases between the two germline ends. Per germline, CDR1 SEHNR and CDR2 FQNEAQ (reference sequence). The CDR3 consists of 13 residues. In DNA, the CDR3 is TGTGCCAGCAGCGAATCCGGGGAAGAGACCCAGTACTTC. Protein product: CASSESGEETQYF.

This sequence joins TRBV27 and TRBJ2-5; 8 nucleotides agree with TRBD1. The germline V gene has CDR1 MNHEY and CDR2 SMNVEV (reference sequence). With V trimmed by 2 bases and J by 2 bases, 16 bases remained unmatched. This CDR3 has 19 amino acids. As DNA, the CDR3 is TGTGCCAGCAGTTTACGTCAGGGGGCAGCGAAGTGGGTTCAAGAGACCCAGTACTTC. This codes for CASSLRQGAAKWVQETQYF.

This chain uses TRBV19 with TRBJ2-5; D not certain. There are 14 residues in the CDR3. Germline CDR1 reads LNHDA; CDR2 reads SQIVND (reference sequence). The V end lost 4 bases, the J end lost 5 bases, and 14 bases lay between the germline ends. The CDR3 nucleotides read TGTGCCAGTAGTAGGGGTCTGGGGATCGAGACCCAGTACTTC. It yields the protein CASSRGLGIETQYF.

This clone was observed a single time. CDR3 in amino acids: CASSKGYRGQGNTGELFF. The CDR3 bases are TGTGCCAGCAGCAAAGGTTACAGGGGACAGGGGAACACCGGGGAGCTGTTTTTT. The genes are TRBV21-1 and TRBJ2-2; TRBD1 is taken as the D call from the table, unchecked against the DNA. TRBV21-1 is annotated as a pseudogene. The CDR3 loop spans 18 amino acids.

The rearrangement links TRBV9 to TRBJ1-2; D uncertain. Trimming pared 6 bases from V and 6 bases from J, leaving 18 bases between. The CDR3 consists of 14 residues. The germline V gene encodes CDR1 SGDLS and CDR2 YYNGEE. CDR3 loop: CASTVSLGPDGYTF. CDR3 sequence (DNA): TGTGCCAGCACCGTCTCGTTAGGCCCGGATGGCTACACCTTC. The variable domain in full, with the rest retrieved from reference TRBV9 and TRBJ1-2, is DSGVTQTPKHLITATGQRVTLRCSPRSGDLSVYWYQQSLDQGLQFLIQYYNGEERAKGNILERFSAQQFPDLHSELNLSSLELGDSALYFCASTVSLGPDGYTFGSGTRLTVV.

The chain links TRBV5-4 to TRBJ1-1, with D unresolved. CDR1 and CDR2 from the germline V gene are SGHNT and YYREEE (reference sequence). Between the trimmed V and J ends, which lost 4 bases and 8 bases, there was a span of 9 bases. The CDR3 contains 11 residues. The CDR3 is CASSRRLEAFF. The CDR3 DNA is TGTGCCAGCAGCCGTAGATTAGAAGCTTTCTTT.